One sample yielded the 29 T cell receptor beta chains listed below, sequenced in a study of regulatory T cells in long-lasting Graves disease. As for time point: persistent/refractory GD, antithyroid drugs over 5 years with positive TRAb. After RNA was extracted from PBMCs, the TCR library was made from it. The authors built TCR beta libraries using iRepertoire HTBI primers and Arm-PCR of CDR3 regions. TCRdb recomputed calls from the multiplex PCR reads with MiXCR, one row per CDR3 protein. The data show fewer than 600,000 distinct CDR3 sequences, 22% seen once. The material was peripheral blood mononuclear cells (PBMCs), obtained when the disease was refractory, from a patient treated with antithyroid drugs. These receptors were collected from a female donor with Graves disease.

This clonotype showed up many times. The CDR3 loop reads CASSLTGTSYEQYF. In nucleotides, the CDR3 is TGTGCCAGCAGTTTAACCGGGACAAGCTACGAGCAGTACTTC. The chain employs TRBV7-2 and TRBJ2-7; D is possibly TRBD1 (6 bases). Trimming pared 6 bases from V and 3 bases from J, leaving 15 bases between. The CDR3 is made up of 14 amino acids. Germline-derived CDR1 and CDR2 are SGHTA and FQGNSA. The full variable domain, with the rest looked up from reference TRBV7-2 and TRBJ2-7, is GAGVSQSPSNKVTEKGKDVELRCDPISGHTALYWYRQSLGQGLEFLIYFQGNSAPDKSGLPSDRFSAERTGGSVSTLTIQRTQQEDSAVYLCASSLTGTSYEQYFGPGTRLTVT.

The sample holds many counts of this clonotype. V gene TRBV7-9 combines with J gene TRBJ1-2; weak D call: TRBD1 (5 bases). The CDR3 is 13 amino acids. Germline V gives CDR1 SEHNR, CDR2 FQNEAQ (reference sequence). Trimming removed 0 bases from V and 8 bases from J, with 10 bases in between. CDR3 sequence (DNA): TGTGCCAGCAGCTTAGCAGGGGCGGAAGGCTACACCTTC. It codes for CASSLAGAEGYTF.

The chain is built from TRBV28 and TRBJ2-1; 8 positions match TRBD2. Trimming at V came to 9 bases and at J to 1 base, leaving 2 bases not matched to a gene. Per germline, CDR1 MDHEN and CDR2 SYDVKM. This CDR3 contains 13 residues. CDR3: CASTGGSYNEQFF. The DNA of the CDR3 is TGTGCCAGTACGGGGGGGTCCTACAATGAGCAGTTCTTC.

The genes are TRBV15 and TRBJ1-5; 7 bases are shared with TRBD1. There are 16 residues in the CDR3. The junction had 13 bases not matched to a gene; V was cut back by 5 bases and J by 6 bases. Germline V gene lookup returns CDR1 LNHNV and CDR2 YYDKDF (reference sequence). CDR3 in amino acids: CATSGLLQGSGQPQHF. In DNA form, the CDR3 reads TGTGCCACCAGCGGACTTCTACAGGGGTCGGGTCAGCCCCAGCATTTT. Full variable domain (remainder filled in from reference TRBV15 and TRBJ1-5): DAMVIQNPRYQVTQFGKPVTLSCSQTLNHNVMYWYQQKSSQAPKLLFHYYDKDFNNEADTPDNFQSRRPNTSFCFLDIRSPGLGDTAMYLCATSGLLQGSGQPQHFGDGTRLSIL.

This chain uses TRBV24-1 with TRBJ2-1; a weak D match, TRBD2 (6 bases). CDR1 is KGHDR, CDR2 SFDVKD, per germline. V lost 0 bases and J lost 3, with 11 bases in between. The CDR3 spans 16 residues. The CDR3 spells CATSDLLQGGYNEQFF. The CDR3 nucleotides are TGTGCCACCAGTGATTTGCTCCAGGGAGGCTACAATGAGCAGTTCTTC.

This chain uses TRBV30 with TRBJ1-1, with TRBD1 as a possible D gene (6 bases). The CDR3 contains 11 residues. The V gene lost 1 base and the J gene lost 7 bases, with 7 bases spanning the gap. Per germline, CDR1 GTSNPN and CDR2 SVGIG (reference sequence). The CDR3 protein is CAWSEGDEAFF. In DNA, the CDR3 is TGTGCCTGGAGTGAGGGGGATGAAGCTTTCTTT. Supplemented by reference TRBV30 and TRBJ1-1, the full variable domain reads SQTIHQWPATLVQPVGSPLSLECTVEGTSNPNLYWYRQAAGRGLQLLFYSVGIGQISSEVPQNLSASRPQDRQFILSSKKLLLSDSGFYLCAWSEGDEAFFGQGTRLTVV.

This clonotype turned up a few times. The chain employs TRBV3-1 and TRBJ1-2, with no clear D. The length of the CDR3 is 12 residues. Germline CDR1 and CDR2: LGHDT and YNNKEL (reference sequence). V was shortened by 0 bases and J by 6 bases, with 5 bases between the two germline ends. The CDR3 spells CASSQEVHGYTF. CDR3 sequence (DNA): TGTGCCAGCAGCCAAGAAGTCCATGGCTACACCTTC.

This clonotype turned up a few times. The chain has TRBV6-2 or TRBV6-3 and TRBJ1-2; D is ambiguous. Germline V CDR1 and CDR2: MNHEY, SVGEGT. The CDR3 is 14 amino acids. Trimming took off 4 bases at V and 5 bases at J, with 14 bases between the two ends. In DNA, the CDR3 is TGTGCCAGCAGTTTCTTGGAGGTCCATTATGGCTACACCTTC. Amino acid sequence: CASSFLEVHYGYTF.

This clonotype came up a few times. The V call is TRBV5-1, the J call TRBJ2-2, with D perhaps being TRBD1 or TRBD2 (5 bases each). From germline, CDR1 is SGHRS and CDR2 YFSETQ. The ends were cut back, 1 base at V and 0 bases at J, with 7 bases in the middle. This CDR3 comprises 15 residues. CDR3 sequence: CASSLWGTNTGELFF. DNA for the CDR3: TGCGCCAGCAGCTTGTGGGGGACGAACACCGGGGAGCTGTTTTTT.

The table lists this clonotype with many counts. This rearrangement joins TRBV28 to TRBJ1-1, with 7 bases aligning to TRBD1. V lost 3 bases to trimming and J lost 7 bases; unmatched junction nucleotides: 11. The CDR3 length is 15 residues. Germline CDR1 is MDHEN and CDR2 is SYDVKM. The CDR3 reads CASSFPRQGGGEAFF. Here the CDR3 DNA reads TGTGCCAGCAGTTTCCCCCGACAGGGAGGTGGTGAAGCTTTCTTT.

This clonotype showed up many times. The chain employs TRBV27 and TRBJ1-4; the D gene is possibly TRBD1 (5 bases). V shed 3 bases and J shed 3 bases, with 11 bases lying between them. CDR1 and CDR2 (germline): MNHEY, SMNVEV (reference sequence). The CDR3 spans 15 residues. The CDR3: CASSFGDGSNEKLFF. The CDR3, as DNA: TGTGCCAGCAGTTTTGGGGACGGTTCTAATGAAAAACTGTTTTTT.

Note on this clonotype: One base away lies a much larger clone, so this may be a sequencing read error. The J gene is TRBJ1-6, the V gene TRBV7-2; D is unresolved. The CDR3 sequence is 14 residues long. V lost 3 bases and J lost 10, with 13 bases in between. Germline CDR1 reads SGHTA; CDR2 reads FQGNSA. CDR3 residues: CASSFGSPPSPLHF. The CDR3, as DNA: TGTGCCAGCAGCTTTGGGTCCCCCCCATCACCCCTCCACTTT.

This chain joins TRBV29-1 and TRBJ1-2; no clear D gene. This CDR3 has 12 amino acids. The V gene's germline CDR1 is SQVTM and CDR2 ANQGSEA. With 5 bases removed from V and 3 bases from J, the gap between germline ends came to 10 bases. The CDR3 is CSVYLQDYGYTF. The CDR3 DNA reads as TGCAGCGTTTACCTCCAGGACTATGGCTACACCTTC.

This clonotype was picked up many times. The CDR3 spells CASSLDKNIQYF. The DNA of the CDR3 is TGTGCCAGCAGCTTGGACAAAAACATTCAGTACTTC. The rearrangement joins TRBV7-2 to TRBJ2-4; D unclear. Germline V gene sequence: CDR1 SGHTA, CDR2 FQGNSA. Trimming cost V 3 bases and J 3 bases, with 3 bases left between them. The CDR3 runs 12 residues.

As to this clonotype: Lacking the conserved final phenylalanine or tryptophan, this CDR3 likely reflects a read error. This chain uses TRBV6-1 with TRBJ1-1; D is unresolved. The CDR3 extends over 14 amino acids. Per the germline V gene, CDR1 is MNHNS and CDR2 is SASEGT. The V end was cut by 6 bases, the J end by 5 bases, with 16 bases between. CDR3: CASSLLGKGTEAFL. CDR3 in DNA: TGTGCCAGCAGCCTTCTCGGAAAAGGGACTGAAGCTTTCCTT.

This clonotype was observed a few times. This sequence joins TRBV13 and TRBJ1-2; TRBD1 matches at 8 bases. J lost 6 bases, V lost 4 bases, and 4 bases had no gene match. Germline CDR1 and CDR2: PRHDT and FYEKMQ (reference sequence). CDR3 length: 13 amino acids. The CDR3 bases are TGTGCCAGCAGCTCCAGGGGGCACAATGGCTACACCTTC. Its protein product is CASSSRGHNGYTF.

This clonotype was recorded at least ten times. As DNA, the CDR3 is TGTGCCAGCAGTGCGACGACAGGCCTGGCTCCCTACGAGCAGTACTTC. Residues: CASSATTGLAPYEQYF. This chain links TRBV28 with TRBJ2-7, with D perhaps TRBD1 (6 bases). CDR1 MDHEN and CDR2 SYDVKM come from the germline V gene. The CDR3 contains 16 residues. V was pared by 5 bases and J by 2 bases, with 19 bases between. Complete variable domain (other parts from reference TRBV28 and TRBJ2-7): DVKVTQSSRYLVKRTGEKVFLECVQDMDHENMFWYRQDPGLGLRLIYFSYDVKMKEKGDIPEGYSVSREKKERFSLILESASTNQTSMYLCASSATTGLAPYEQYFGPGTRLTVT.

This clonotype was detected a few times. The gene calls are TRBV9 and TRBJ2-5; 9 bases agree with TRBD1. The CDR3 runs to 15 residues. V dropped 4 bases and J dropped 2; count of bases not matched to a gene: 6. Germline CDR1 reads SGDLS; CDR2 reads YYNGEE. The CDR3 loop is CASSLTTGGQETQYF. CDR3 nucleotides: TGTGCCAGCAGCTTAACGACAGGGGGACAAGAGACCCAGTACTTC.

This clonotype was counted many times. The gene calls are TRBV28 and TRBJ1-1; 8 nucleotides line up with TRBD1. The trim removed 7 bases at V and 3 bases at J, leaving 7 bases unmatched. The CDR3 contains 14 residues. Germline V gene sequence: CDR1 MDHEN, CDR2 SYDVKM. The CDR3 coding sequence is TGTGCCAGCACAAGACAGGGGTGGGACACTGAAGCTTTCTTT. It specifies CASTRQGWDTEAFF.

At least ten counts were recorded for this clonotype. The gene calls are TRBV6-1 and TRBJ1-1; the D gene is possibly TRBD1 (5 bases). Trimming cost V 6 bases and J 6 bases, with 20 bases left between them. The germline V gene has CDR1 MNHNS and CDR2 SASEGT. This CDR3 region has 15 residues. For the CDR3, the DNA is TGTGCCAGCAGCATTCGCGGGGGGGTGGTTGCTGAAGCTTTCTTT. Amino acids: CASSIRGGVVAEAFF.

This chain links TRBV7-9 with TRBJ2-4; D ambiguous. The germline V gene has CDR1 SEHNR and CDR2 FQNEAQ (reference sequence). Trimming took 3 bases from V and 7 from J, leaving 10 bases between them. The CDR3 is 13 amino acids. CDR3 in DNA: TGTGCCAGCAGCTTGCGAGAGGTGAACATTCAGTACTTC. Its translation: CASSLREVNIQYF.

This clonotype was counted at least ten times. The chain links TRBV30 to TRBJ1-1; 8 bases are shared with TRBD1. The CDR3 runs 13 residues. Germline V gene sequence: CDR1 GTSNPN, CDR2 SVGIG (reference sequence). V was clipped by 0 bases and J by 3 bases; unmatched bases: 0. CDR3 coding DNA: TGTGCCTGGAGTGTACAGGGGGACACTGAAGCTTTCTTT. As protein: CAWSVQGDTEAFF. Supplemented by reference TRBV30 and TRBJ1-1, the full variable domain reads SQTIHQWPATLVQPVGSPLSLECTVEGTSNPNLYWYRQAAGRGLQLLFYSVGIGQISSEVPQNLSASRPQDRQFILSSKKLLLSDSGFYLCAWSVQGDTEAFFGQGTRLTVV.

This clonotype was observed a few times. The chain employs TRBV28 and TRBJ1-6, with D unresolved. Germline assignment: CDR1 MDHEN and CDR2 SYDVKM. V lost 4 bases and J lost 7, with 14 bases in between. The CDR3 runs to 15 residues. This chain's CDR3 is CASSWIPVGNSPLHF. CDR3 DNA: TGTGCCAGCAGTTGGATCCCCGTGGGAAATTCACCCCTCCACTTT.

The chain has TRBV7-9 and TRBJ2-7; D may be TRBD1 (5 bases). The CDR3 sequence is 15 residues long. V lost 5 bases and J lost 0, with 14 bases in between. The germline CDR1 and CDR2 sequences are SEHNR and FQNEAQ (reference sequence). CDR3 sequence reads: CASSGAQPGSYEQYF. In DNA, the CDR3 is TGTGCCAGCAGCGGGGCTCAGCCGGGCTCCTACGAGCAGTACTTC.

The chain is built from TRBV7-8 and TRBJ2-5; 8 bases agree with TRBD2. The CDR3 extends over 18 amino acids. Germline values: CDR1 SGHVS, CDR2 FQNEAQ. The V segment lost 1 base and the J segment 2 bases; nucleotides outside the gene matches: 12. CDR3 loop: CASSLGNLMVAGQETQYF. CDR3 sequence (DNA): TGTGCCAGCAGCTTAGGGAACCTGATGGTAGCGGGGCAAGAGACCCAGTACTTC. Combining the CDR3 with reference TRBV7-8 and TRBJ2-5 gives the whole variable domain GAGVSQSPRYKVAKRGQDVALRCDPISGHVSLFWYQQALGQGPEFLTYFQNEAQLDKSGLPSDRFFAERPEGSVSTLKIQRTQQEDSAVYLCASSLGNLMVAGQETQYFGPGTRLLVL.

The table lists this clonotype with a few counts. The chain has TRBV5-6 and TRBJ2-5, with unresolved D. Trimming cost V 0 bases and J 5 bases, with 11 bases left between them. Germline CDR1 SGHDT, CDR2 YYEEEE. This CDR3 contains 14 residues. For the CDR3, the DNA is TGTGCCAGCAGCTTGGCGTCCGGTGGGGAGACCCAGTACTTC. As protein: CASSLASGGETQYF.

The J gene is TRBJ1-5, the V gene TRBV7-3; 8 nucleotides align to TRBD1. In germline, CDR1 is SGHTA, CDR2 FQGTGA. The CDR3 length is 14 residues. V gave up 5 bases and J gave up 7 bases; unmatched junction bases: 7. The CDR3 loop is CASSGTGLYQPQHF. In DNA, the CDR3 is TGTGCCAGCAGCGGGACAGGTTTGTACCAGCCCCAGCATTTT.

This clonotype was observed at least ten times. This rearrangement joins TRBV6-1 to TRBJ1-2; D unclear. Trimming stripped 5 bases from V and 4 bases from J, with 14 bases between. The length of the CDR3 is 14 residues. Germline loops: CDR1 MNHNS, CDR2 SASEGT. For the CDR3, the DNA is TGTGCCAGCAGTCGTTTAGCTCCTCTCTATGGCTACACCTTC. Translated: CASSRLAPLYGYTF.

This sequence joins TRBV29-1 and TRBJ2-7; D possibly matches TRBD1 or TRBD2 (5 bases each). CDR1 SQVTM and CDR2 ANQGSEA come from the germline V gene. CDR3 length: 12 residues. Trimming stripped 7 bases from V and 3 bases from J, with 13 bases between. The CDR3 sequence is CSASRGDYEQYF. The CDR3 region has the DNA TGCAGCGCCTCGAGGGGTGACTACGAGCAGTACTTC.